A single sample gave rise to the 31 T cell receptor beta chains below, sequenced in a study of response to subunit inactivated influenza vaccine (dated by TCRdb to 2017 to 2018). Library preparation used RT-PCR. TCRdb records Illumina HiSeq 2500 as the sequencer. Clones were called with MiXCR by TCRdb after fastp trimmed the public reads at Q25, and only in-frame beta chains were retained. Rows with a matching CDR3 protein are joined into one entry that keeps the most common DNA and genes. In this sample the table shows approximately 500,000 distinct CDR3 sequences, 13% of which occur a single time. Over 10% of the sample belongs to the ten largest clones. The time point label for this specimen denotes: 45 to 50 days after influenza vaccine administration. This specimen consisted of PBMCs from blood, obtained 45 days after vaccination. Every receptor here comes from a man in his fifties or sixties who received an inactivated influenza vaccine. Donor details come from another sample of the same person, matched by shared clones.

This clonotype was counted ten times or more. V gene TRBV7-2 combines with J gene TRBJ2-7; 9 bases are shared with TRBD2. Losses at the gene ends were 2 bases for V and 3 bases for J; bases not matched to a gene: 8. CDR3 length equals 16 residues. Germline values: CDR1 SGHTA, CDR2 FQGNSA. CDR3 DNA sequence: TGTGCCAGCAGCTTAAGGCTAGCGGGAAAGGGCTACGAGCAGTACTTC. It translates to CASSLRLAGKGYEQYF. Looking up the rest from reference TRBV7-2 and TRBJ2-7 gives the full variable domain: GAGVSQSPSNKVTEKGKDVELRCDPISGHTALYWYRQSLGQGLEFLIYFQGNSAPDKSGLPSDRFSAERTGGSVSTLTIQRTQQEDSAVYLCASSLRLAGKGYEQYFGPGTRLTVT.

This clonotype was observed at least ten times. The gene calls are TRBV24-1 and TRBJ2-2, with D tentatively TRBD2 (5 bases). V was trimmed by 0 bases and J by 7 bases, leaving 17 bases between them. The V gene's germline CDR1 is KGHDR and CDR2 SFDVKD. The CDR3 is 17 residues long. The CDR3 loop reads CATSDLQGLGSNGELFF. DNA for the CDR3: TGTGCCACCAGTGATTTGCAAGGGCTAGGGAGCAACGGGGAGCTGTTTTTT.

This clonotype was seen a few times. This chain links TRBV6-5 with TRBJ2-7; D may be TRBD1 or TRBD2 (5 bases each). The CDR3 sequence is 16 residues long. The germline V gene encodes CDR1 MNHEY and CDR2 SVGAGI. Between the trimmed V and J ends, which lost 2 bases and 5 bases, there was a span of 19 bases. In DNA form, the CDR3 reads TGTGCCAGCAGTTACACCTCGGGGACCCAGATCAACGAGCAGTACTTC. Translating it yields CASSYTSGTQINEQYF.

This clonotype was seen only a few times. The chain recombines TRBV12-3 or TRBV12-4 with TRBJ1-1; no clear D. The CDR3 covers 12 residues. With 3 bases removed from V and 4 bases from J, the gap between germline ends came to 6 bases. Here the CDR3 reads CASSFFGTEAFF. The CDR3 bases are TGTGCCAGCAGTTTCTTCGGCACTGAAGCTTTCTTT.

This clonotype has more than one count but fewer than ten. The CDR3 coding sequence is TGTGCCATCAGTTCCTTAGCGGGAGAGGTCCCCTACGAGCAGTACTTC. Amino acids: CAISSLAGEVPYEQYF. V usage is TRBV10-3 and J usage is TRBJ2-7; 9 bases agree with TRBD2. CDR3 length: 16 amino acids. After removal of 5 bases from V and 2 bases from J, the junction contained 10 bases not matched to a gene. Per germline, CDR1 ENHRY and CDR2 SYGVKD.

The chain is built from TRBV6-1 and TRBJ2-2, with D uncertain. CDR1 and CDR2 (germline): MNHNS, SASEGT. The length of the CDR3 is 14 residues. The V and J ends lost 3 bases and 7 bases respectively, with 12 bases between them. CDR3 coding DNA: TGTGCCAGCAGTGATGGTACGAGGAGCGGGGAGCTGTTTTTT. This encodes CASSDGTRSGELFF.

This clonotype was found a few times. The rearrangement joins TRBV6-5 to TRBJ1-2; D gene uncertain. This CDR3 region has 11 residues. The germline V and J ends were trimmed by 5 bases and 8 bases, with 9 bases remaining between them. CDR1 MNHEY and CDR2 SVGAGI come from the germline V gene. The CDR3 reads CASSKQGGYTF. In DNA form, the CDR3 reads TGTGCCAGCAGTAAACAAGGAGGCTACACCTTC.

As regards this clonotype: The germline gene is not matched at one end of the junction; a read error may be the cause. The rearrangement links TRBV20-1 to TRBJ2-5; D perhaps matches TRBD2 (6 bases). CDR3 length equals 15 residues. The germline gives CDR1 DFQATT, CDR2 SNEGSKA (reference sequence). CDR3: CSARAPTGIGEAQNF. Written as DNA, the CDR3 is TGCAGTGCTAGAGCACCGACCGGAATCGGGGAGGCCCAGAACTTC.

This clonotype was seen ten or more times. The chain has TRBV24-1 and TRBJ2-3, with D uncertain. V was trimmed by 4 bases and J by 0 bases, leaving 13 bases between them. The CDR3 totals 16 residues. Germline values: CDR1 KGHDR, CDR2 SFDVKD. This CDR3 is CATSDRTYRSTDTQYF. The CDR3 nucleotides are TGTGCCACCAGTGACAGGACCTACCGTAGCACAGATACGCAGTATTTT.

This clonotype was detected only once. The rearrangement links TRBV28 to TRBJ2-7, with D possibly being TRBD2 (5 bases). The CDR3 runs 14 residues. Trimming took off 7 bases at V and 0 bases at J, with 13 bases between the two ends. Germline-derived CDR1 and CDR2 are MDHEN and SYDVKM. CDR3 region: CASNEGGSSYEQYF. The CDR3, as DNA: TGTGCCAGCAACGAGGGCGGTAGCTCCTACGAGCAGTACTTC.

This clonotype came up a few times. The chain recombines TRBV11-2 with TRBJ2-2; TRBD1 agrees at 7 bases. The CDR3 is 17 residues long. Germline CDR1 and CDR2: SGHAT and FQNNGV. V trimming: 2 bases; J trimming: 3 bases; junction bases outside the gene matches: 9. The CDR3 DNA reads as TGTGCCAGCAGCTTACGAACAGGGGCGCGGTACACCGGGGAGCTGTTTTTT. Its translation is CASSLRTGARYTGELFF.

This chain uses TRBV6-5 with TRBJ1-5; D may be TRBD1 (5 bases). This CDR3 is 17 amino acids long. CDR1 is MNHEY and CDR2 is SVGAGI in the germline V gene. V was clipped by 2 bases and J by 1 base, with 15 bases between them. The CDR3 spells CASSYGFQGRSNQPQHF. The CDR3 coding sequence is TGTGCCAGCAGTTACGGTTTCCAGGGTCGCAGCAATCAGCCCCAGCATTTT.

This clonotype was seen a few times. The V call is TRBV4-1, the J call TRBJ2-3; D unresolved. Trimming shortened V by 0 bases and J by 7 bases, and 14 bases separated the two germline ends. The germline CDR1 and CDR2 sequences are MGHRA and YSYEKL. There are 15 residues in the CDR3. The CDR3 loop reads CASSQDWLSVYTQYF. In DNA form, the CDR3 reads TGCGCCAGCAGCCAAGATTGGTTGTCAGTCTATACGCAGTATTTT.

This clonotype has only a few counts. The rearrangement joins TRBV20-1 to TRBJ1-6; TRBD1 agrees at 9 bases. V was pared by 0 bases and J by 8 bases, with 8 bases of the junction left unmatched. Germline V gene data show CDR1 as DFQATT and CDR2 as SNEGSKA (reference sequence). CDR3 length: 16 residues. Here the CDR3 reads CSARDRQGGGYSPLHF. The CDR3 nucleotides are TGCAGTGCTAGAGATCGACAGGGGGGTGGTTATTCACCCCTCCACTTT.

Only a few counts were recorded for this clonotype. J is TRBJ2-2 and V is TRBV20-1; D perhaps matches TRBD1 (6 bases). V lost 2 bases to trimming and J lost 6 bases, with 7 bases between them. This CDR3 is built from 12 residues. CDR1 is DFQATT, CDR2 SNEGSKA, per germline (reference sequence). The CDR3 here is CSARHRAGELFF. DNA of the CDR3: TGCAGTGCTAGACACAGGGCCGGGGAGCTGTTTTTT.

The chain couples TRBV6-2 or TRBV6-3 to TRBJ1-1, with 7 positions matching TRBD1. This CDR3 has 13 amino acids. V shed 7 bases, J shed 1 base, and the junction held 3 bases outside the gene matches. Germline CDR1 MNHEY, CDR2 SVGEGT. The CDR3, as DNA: TGTGCCAGCAAGCGGACAGGGAACACTGAAGCTTTCTTT. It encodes CASKRTGNTEAFF.

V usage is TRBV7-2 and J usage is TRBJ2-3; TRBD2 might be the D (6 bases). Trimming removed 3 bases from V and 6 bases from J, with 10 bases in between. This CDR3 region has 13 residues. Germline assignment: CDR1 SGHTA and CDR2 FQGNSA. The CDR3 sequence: CASSFSGGDTQYF. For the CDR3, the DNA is TGTGCCAGCAGCTTTAGCGGCGGGGATACGCAGTATTTT.

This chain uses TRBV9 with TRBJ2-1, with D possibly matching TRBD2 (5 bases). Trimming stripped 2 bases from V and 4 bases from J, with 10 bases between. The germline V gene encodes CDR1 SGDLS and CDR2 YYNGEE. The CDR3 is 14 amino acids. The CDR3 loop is CASSVSSRYNEQFF. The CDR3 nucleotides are TGTGCCAGCAGCGTGTCTAGCAGGTACAATGAGCAGTTCTTC. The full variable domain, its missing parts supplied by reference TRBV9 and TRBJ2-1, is DSGVTQTPKHLITATGQRVTLRCSPRSGDLSVYWYQQSLDQGLQFLIQYYNGEERAKGNILERFSAQQFPDLHSELNLSSLELGDSALYFCASSVSSRYNEQFFGPGTRLTVL.

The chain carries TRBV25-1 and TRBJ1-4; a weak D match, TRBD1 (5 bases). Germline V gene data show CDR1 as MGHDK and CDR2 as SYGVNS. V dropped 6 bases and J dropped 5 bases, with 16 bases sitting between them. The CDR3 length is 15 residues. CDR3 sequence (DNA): TGTGCCAGCAGCCCCCGGGACGCCGGAAATGAAAAACTGTTTTTT. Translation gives CASSPRDAGNEKLFF.

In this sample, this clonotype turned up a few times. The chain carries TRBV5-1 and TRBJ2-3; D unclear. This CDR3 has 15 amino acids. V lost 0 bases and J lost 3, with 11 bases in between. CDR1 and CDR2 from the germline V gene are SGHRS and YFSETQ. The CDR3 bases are TGCGCCAGCAGCTTGGAAGGGTTCAGGACAGATACGCAGTATTTT. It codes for CASSLEGFRTDTQYF.

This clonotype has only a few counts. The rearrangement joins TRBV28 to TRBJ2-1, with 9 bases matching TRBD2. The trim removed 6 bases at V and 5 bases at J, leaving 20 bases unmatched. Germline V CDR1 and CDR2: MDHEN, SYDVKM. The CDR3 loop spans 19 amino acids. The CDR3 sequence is CASRGSAGGPNPRHNEQFF. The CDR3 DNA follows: TGTGCCAGCAGGGGATCGGCGGGAGGGCCAAACCCCCGGCACAATGAGCAGTTCTTC.

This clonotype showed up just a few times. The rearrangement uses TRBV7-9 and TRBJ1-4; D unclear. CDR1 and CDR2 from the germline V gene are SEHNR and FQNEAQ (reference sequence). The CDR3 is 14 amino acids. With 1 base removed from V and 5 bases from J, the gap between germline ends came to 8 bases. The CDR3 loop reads CASSLEQVNEKLFF. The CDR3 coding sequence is TGTGCCAGCAGCTTAGAACAAGTAAATGAAAAACTGTTTTTT.

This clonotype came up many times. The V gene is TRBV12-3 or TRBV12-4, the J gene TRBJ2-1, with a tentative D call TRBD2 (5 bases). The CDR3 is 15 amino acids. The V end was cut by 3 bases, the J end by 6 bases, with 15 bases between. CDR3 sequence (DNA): TGTGCCAGCAGTTTTGGCCTCTCGAGCGGCAATGAGCAGTTCTTC. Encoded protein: CASSFGLSSGNEQFF.

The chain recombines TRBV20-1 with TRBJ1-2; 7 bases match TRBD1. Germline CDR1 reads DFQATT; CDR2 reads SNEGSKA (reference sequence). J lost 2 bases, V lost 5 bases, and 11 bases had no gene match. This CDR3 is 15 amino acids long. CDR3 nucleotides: TGCAGTGCTCCCCTATCCCCAGGGGGGAACTATGGCTACACCTTC. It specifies CSAPLSPGGNYGYTF.

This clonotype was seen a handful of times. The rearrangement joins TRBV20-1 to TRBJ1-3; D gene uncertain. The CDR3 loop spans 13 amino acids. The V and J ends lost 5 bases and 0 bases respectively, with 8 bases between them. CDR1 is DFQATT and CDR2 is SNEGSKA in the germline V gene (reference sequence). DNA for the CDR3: TGCAGTGCTCACGAACTCTCTGGAAACACCATATATTTT. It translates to CSAHELSGNTIYF.

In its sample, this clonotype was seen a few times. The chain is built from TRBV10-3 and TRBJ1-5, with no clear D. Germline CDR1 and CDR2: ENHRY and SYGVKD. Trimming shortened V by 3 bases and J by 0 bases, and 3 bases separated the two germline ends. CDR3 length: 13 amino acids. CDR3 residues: CAISDYSNQPQHF. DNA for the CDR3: TGTGCCATCAGTGATTATAGCAATCAGCCCCAGCATTTT.

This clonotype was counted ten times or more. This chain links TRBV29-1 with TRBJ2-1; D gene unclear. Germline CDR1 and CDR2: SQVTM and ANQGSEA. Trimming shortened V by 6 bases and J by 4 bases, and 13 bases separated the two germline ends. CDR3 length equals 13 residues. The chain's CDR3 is CSVGKPLYNEQFF. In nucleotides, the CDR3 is TGCAGCGTGGGGAAGCCGCTTTACAATGAGCAGTTCTTC.

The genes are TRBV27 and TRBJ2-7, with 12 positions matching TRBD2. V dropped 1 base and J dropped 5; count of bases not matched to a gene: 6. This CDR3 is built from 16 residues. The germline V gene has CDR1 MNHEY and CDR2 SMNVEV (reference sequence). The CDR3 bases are TGTGCCAGCAGTTTATTTACTAGCGGGAGGCGAGACGAGCAGTACTTC. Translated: CASSLFTSGRRDEQYF.

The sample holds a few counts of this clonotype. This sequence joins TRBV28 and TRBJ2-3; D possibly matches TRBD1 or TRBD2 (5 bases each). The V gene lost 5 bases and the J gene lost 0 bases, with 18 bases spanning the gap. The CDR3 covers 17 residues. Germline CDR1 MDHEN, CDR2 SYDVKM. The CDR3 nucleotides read TGTGCCAGCAGTCCGGGACCGATATTGACTAGCACAGATACGCAGTATTTT. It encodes CASSPGPILTSTDTQYF.

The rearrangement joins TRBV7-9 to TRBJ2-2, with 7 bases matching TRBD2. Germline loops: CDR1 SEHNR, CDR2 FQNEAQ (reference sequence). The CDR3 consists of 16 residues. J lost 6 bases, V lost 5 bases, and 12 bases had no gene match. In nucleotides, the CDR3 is TGTGCCAGCAGCCCTCTCAGCGGGGAAGAGGCCGGGGAGCTGTTTTTT. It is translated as CASSPLSGEEAGELFF.

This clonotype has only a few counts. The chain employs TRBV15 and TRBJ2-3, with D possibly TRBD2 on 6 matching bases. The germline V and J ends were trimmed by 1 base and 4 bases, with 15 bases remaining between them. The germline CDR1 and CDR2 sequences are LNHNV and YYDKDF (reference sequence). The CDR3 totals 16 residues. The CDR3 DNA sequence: TGTGCCACCAGCAGAGCCCGGGGCGGGGCTTCAGATACGCAGTATTTT. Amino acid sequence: CATSRARGGASDTQYF. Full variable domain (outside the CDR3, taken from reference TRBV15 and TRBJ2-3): DAMVIQNPRYQVTQFGKPVTLSCSQTLNHNVMYWYQQKSSQAPKLLFHYYDKDFNNEADTPDNFQSRRPNTSFCFLDIRSPGLGDTAMYLCATSRARGGASDTQYFGPGTRLTVL.